Below are 32 T cell receptor beta chains sequenced from a single sample in a study of CD8+ T cells in alopecia areata. Once RNA had been extracted, it was reverse transcribed into cDNA to act as the sequencing template. Method: immunoSEQ multiplex PCR; TCRdb's copy keeps in-frame clones and lacks some. Altogether 120,000 to 150,000 clones are present, around 87% being singletons, with the ten largest covering about 14%. Sequences were derived from CD8+ T cells sorted from blood, sampled at week 0. The receptor set was obtained from a human donor with alopecia areata.

The rearrangement uses TRBV27 and TRBJ2-7, with 12 positions matching TRBD2. From germline, CDR1 is MNHEY and CDR2 SMNVEV (reference sequence). With V trimmed by 3 bases and J by 6 bases, 3 bases remained unmatched. The CDR3 totals 14 residues. CDR3 amino acids: CASSFTSGRREQYF. The DNA for the CDR3 is TGTGCCAGCAGTTTTACTAGCGGGAGGCGCGAGCAGTACTTC.

This clone was seen a handful of times. Other DNA variants within this sample encode the same CDR3. The V gene is TRBV9, the J gene TRBJ2-1; D gene unclear. Per the germline V gene, CDR1 is SGDLS and CDR2 is YYNGEE. This CDR3 has 10 amino acids. V was cut by 3 bases and J by 8 bases, with 3 bases left in between. CDR3 amino acids: CASSGDEQFF. For the CDR3, the DNA is TGTGCCAGCAGCGGGGATGAGCAGTTCTTC.

The chain recombines TRBV6-5 with TRBJ2-7; D might be TRBD1 or TRBD2, each matching 5 bases. CDR1 and CDR2 from the germline V gene are MNHEY and SVGAGI. V lost 2 bases to trimming and J lost 7 bases, with 21 bases between them. The CDR3 extends over 16 amino acids. CDR3 DNA sequence: TGTGCCAGCAGTTACGTCCTACCACCCGGGGCCCGGGAGCAGTACTTC. It specifies CASSYVLPPGAREQYF.

This clone was counted a few times. No DNA is shown, since the ends of the CDR3 on it are uncertain; the CDR3 is the one TCRdb lists. V and J are TRBV7-9 and TRBJ1-3. The germline V gene encodes CDR1 SEHNR and CDR2 FQNEAQ (reference sequence). Both ends counted, the CDR3 spans 18 residues. CDR3 sequence: CASSSSIFGSGPWDTIYF.

This chain connects TRBV29-1 to TRBJ1-1; TRBD1 matches 7 bases. Germline CDR1 reads SQVTM; CDR2 reads ANQGSEA. J lost 0 bases, V lost 7 bases, and 5 bases had no gene match. The CDR3 length is 13 residues. The CDR3 nucleotides read TGCAGCGGAAGGACAGGAATGAACACTGAAGCTTTCTTT. Translated: CSGRTGMNTEAFF.

Details on this clone: The junction does not match germline at one end; this may be a read error. This chain joins TRBV7-7 and TRBJ2-1; 7 bases map to TRBD2. Germline V CDR1 and CDR2: SSHAT, FNYEAQ (reference sequence). The CDR3 is 17 amino acids. The CDR3 DNA follows: TGTGCTAGCAGCTTAGAAGTAGCGGGTAGCTCCTACAATGAGCAGTTCTTC. Its protein is CASSLEVAGSSYNEQFF.

The chain is built from TRBV4-1 and TRBJ2-7, with 7 bases identical to TRBD1. The CDR3 covers 15 residues. Germline-derived CDR1 and CDR2 are MGHRA and YSYEKL. After removal of 1 base from V and 2 bases from J, the junction contained 5 bases not matched to a gene. CDR3 sequence: CASSQASTGTYEQYF. The CDR3 DNA reads TGCGCCAGCAGCCAAGCCTCGACAGGGACCTACGAGCAGTACTTC.

The chain recombines TRBV30 with TRBJ1-1; possibly TRBD1 for D (5 bases). The V end lost 4 bases, the J end lost 6 bases, and 15 bases lay between the germline ends. This CDR3 spans 13 amino acids. The germline V gene has CDR1 GTSNPN and CDR2 SVGIG (reference sequence). CDR3 DNA: TGTGCCTGGAAGGGTGAGGGGACGTCTGAAGCTTTCTTT. Translated: CAWKGEGTSEAFF.

Regarding this clone: The junction departs from germline at one end; a sequencing error may be responsible. V is TRBV25-1 and J is TRBJ2-3, with TRBD1 matching over 7 bases. From germline, CDR1 is MGHDK and CDR2 SYGVNS. The CDR3 totals 13 residues. Written as DNA, the CDR3 is TGTGCCAGCCGTGAGGGGGCTTCAGATACGCAGTATTTT. It specifies CASREGASDTQYF.

This chain's CDR3 is CASSQDPGANTEAFF. The CDR3 region has the DNA TGCGCCAGCAGCCAAGATCCAGGGGCGAACACTGAAGCTTTCTTT. This chain connects TRBV4-1 to TRBJ1-1; possibly TRBD1 for D (6 bases). The CDR3 runs to 15 residues. The V end lost 0 bases, the J end lost 1 base, and 9 bases lay between the germline ends. Germline lookup yields CDR1 MGHRA and CDR2 YSYEKL.

This rearrangement joins TRBV28 to TRBJ2-1; D call uncertain. Germline CDR1 is MDHEN and CDR2 is SYDVKM. V shed 5 bases and J shed 5 bases, with 13 bases lying between them. The CDR3 sequence is 14 residues long. CDR3 in DNA: TGTGCCAGCAGTGGGTCCGCGTGGGACAATGAGCAGTTCTTC. This translates into CASSGSAWDNEQFF.

The chain uses TRBV6-4 and TRBJ1-2; D is unresolved. Germline lookup yields CDR1 MRHNA and CDR2 SNTAGT. Trimming took 7 bases from V and 0 from J, leaving 18 bases between them. CDR3 length: 16 residues. The CDR3 protein is CASTGKEGNSNYGYTF. In DNA form, the CDR3 reads TGTGCCAGCACGGGTAAAGAGGGCAACTCTAACTATGGCTACACCTTC.

This clone occurred once. The chain has TRBV9 and TRBJ2-2; 10 positions agree with TRBD2. V dropped 0 bases and J dropped 3; count of bases not matched to a gene: 5. There are 17 residues in the CDR3. CDR1 is SGDLS, CDR2 YYNGEE, per germline. The CDR3 loop reads CASSVGRAGGDTGELFF. In DNA form, the CDR3 reads TGTGCCAGCAGCGTAGGGAGAGCGGGGGGGGACACCGGGGAGCTGTTTTTT.

A few counts support this clone. The chain is built from TRBV5-8 and TRBJ2-5; D gene uncertain. The CDR3 is made up of 16 amino acids. CDR1 SGHTS and CDR2 YDEGEE come from the germline V gene. With 0 bases removed from V and 2 bases from J, the gap between germline ends came to 14 bases. The DNA for the CDR3 is TGTGCCAGCAGCTTGGTAGCCGGCTCCGGACAAGAGACCCAGTACTTC. Its protein is CASSLVAGSGQETQYF.

The chain links TRBV7-9 to TRBJ2-7; 8 bases align to TRBD1. There are 13 residues in the CDR3. Germline V gives CDR1 SEHNR, CDR2 FQNEAQ (reference sequence). V gave up 5 bases and J gave up 6 bases; unmatched junction bases: 6. The CDR3 protein is CASSIGQGFEQYF. CDR3 bases: TGTGCCAGCAGCATAGGACAGGGATTCGAGCAGTACTTC.

Details on this clone: Mismatch with germline at one junction end may stem from a read error. The chain couples TRBV7-3 to TRBJ2-1, with D uncertain. The germline CDR1 and CDR2 sequences are SGHTA and FQGTGA. There are 13 residues in the CDR3. The CDR3 is CASSLGWRRSWVF. Here the CDR3 DNA reads TGTGCCAGCAGCTTAGGTTGGCGACGAAGTTGGGTCTTC.

The gene calls are TRBV13 and TRBJ2-3; no clear D gene. Trimming cost V 2 bases and J 6 bases, with 9 bases left between them. Germline assignment: CDR1 PRHDT and CDR2 FYEKMQ (reference sequence). This CDR3 has 13 residues. The CDR3 region has the DNA TGTGCCAGCAGCTTAAATCTAGAGGATACGCAGTATTTT. This codes for CASSLNLEDTQYF. Supplemented by reference TRBV13 and TRBJ2-3, the full variable domain reads AAGVIQSPRHLIKEKRETATLKCYPIPRHDTVYWYQQGPGQDPQFLISFYEKMQSDKGSIPDRFSAQQFSDYHSELNMSSLELGDSALYFCASSLNLEDTQYFGPGTRLTVL.

The CDR3 reads CASSPPGGPAEAFF. The CDR3 region has the DNA TGCGCCAGCAGCCCCCCGGGGGGGCCAGCTGAAGCTTTCTTT. The V and J genes are TRBV4-1 and TRBJ1-1, with D perhaps TRBD1 (6 bases). The ends were cut back, 4 bases at V and 6 bases at J, with 15 bases in the middle. This CDR3 spans 14 amino acids. Germline V lookup: CDR1 MGHRA, CDR2 YSYEKL.

The V call is TRBV5-1, the J call TRBJ1-2; D unclear. This CDR3 contains 12 residues. With 2 bases removed from V and 7 bases from J, the gap between germline ends came to 9 bases. CDR1 and CDR2 from the germline V gene are SGHRS and YFSETQ. In nucleotides, the CDR3 is TGCGCCAGCAGCTTTATGGGGTCTGGCTACACCTTC. Protein product: CASSFMGSGYTF.

Worth noting for this clone: Additional DNA sequences in this sample encode the identical CDR3. The genes are TRBV27 and TRBJ2-1; 7 nucleotides align to TRBD1. Germline V gives CDR1 MNHEY, CDR2 SMNVEV (reference sequence). J gave up 4 bases and V 2 bases, and 2 bases lay outside the gene matches. This CDR3 is 14 amino acids long. In DNA form, the CDR3 reads TGTGCCAGCAGTTTAGGGACAGCATACAATGAGCAGTTCTTC. It specifies CASSLGTAYNEQFF.

V and J are TRBV9 and TRBJ2-7; TRBD2 is a possible D gene (6 bases). Trimming stripped 0 bases from V and 0 bases from J, with 13 bases between. Germline assignment: CDR1 SGDLS and CDR2 YYNGEE. This CDR3 region has 16 residues. The CDR3 protein is CASSVGGGGSSYEQYF. The CDR3 DNA reads as TGTGCCAGCAGCGTAGGGGGAGGAGGGAGCTCCTACGAGCAGTACTTC. Variable domain in full (rest from reference TRBV9 and TRBJ2-7): DSGVTQTPKHLITATGQRVTLRCSPRSGDLSVYWYQQSLDQGLQFLIQYYNGEERAKGNILERFSAQQFPDLHSELNLSSLELGDSALYFCASSVGGGGSSYEQYFGPGTRLTVT.

V and J are TRBV13 and TRBJ2-7; D possibly corresponds to TRBD2 (6 bases). The V and J ends lost 5 bases and 1 base respectively, with 12 bases between them. Germline-derived CDR1 and CDR2 are PRHDT and FYEKMQ (reference sequence). CDR3 length: 14 residues. The CDR3 DNA reads as TGTGCCAGCAGCGTCCGGGACTCTTCCTACGAGCAGTACTTC. This encodes CASSVRDSSYEQYF.

The CDR3 here is CASSVDSNYGYTF. DNA of the CDR3: TGTGCCAGCAGCGTGGACAGTAACTATGGCTACACCTTC. The chain combines TRBV6-5 with TRBJ1-2; maybe TRBD1 (6 bases). Per germline, CDR1 MNHEY and CDR2 SVGAGI. The CDR3 is made up of 13 amino acids. V gave up 6 bases and J gave up 1 base, with 9 bases separating them.

This chain's CDR3 is CSVEVYNDGYTF. Here the CDR3 DNA reads TGCAGCGTTGAAGTTTACAACGATGGCTACACCTTC. The chain couples TRBV29-1 to TRBJ1-2; unclear D gene. The CDR3 runs 12 residues. Germline CDR1 SQVTM, CDR2 ANQGSEA. The V gene lost 1 base and the J gene lost 6 bases, with 9 bases spanning the gap. Full variable domain (remainder filled in from reference TRBV29-1 and TRBJ1-2): SAVISQKPSRDICQRGTSLTIQCQVDSQVTMMFWYRQQPGQSLTLIATANQGSEATYESGFVIDKFPISRPNLTFSTLTVSNMSPEDSSIYLCSVEVYNDGYTFGSGTRLTVV.

V is TRBV9 and J is TRBJ2-1, with TRBD2 identical over 9 bases. V dropped 4 bases and J dropped 0; count of bases not matched to a gene: 2. The V gene's germline CDR1 is SGDLS and CDR2 YYNGEE. The CDR3 sequence is 15 residues long. CDR3 residues: CASSQREASYNEQFF. As DNA, the CDR3 is TGTGCCAGCAGCCAGCGGGAGGCCTCCTACAATGAGCAGTTCTTC.

This chain connects TRBV27 to TRBJ1-5, with D unresolved. Germline lookup yields CDR1 MNHEY and CDR2 SMNVEV (reference sequence). This CDR3 is 14 amino acids long. Trimming shortened V by 6 bases and J by 2 bases, and 11 bases separated the two germline ends. The CDR3: CASRSVGGNQPQHF. CDR3 nucleotide sequence: TGTGCCAGCAGGTCTGTGGGAGGCAATCAGCCCCAGCATTTT.

The chain recombines TRBV2 with TRBJ1-1, with D possibly TRBD1 on 5 matching bases. The germline CDR1 and CDR2 sequences are SNHLY and FYNNEI. The germline V and J ends were trimmed by 9 bases and 7 bases, with 15 bases remaining between them. The CDR3 is 12 residues long. The CDR3 region is CASPGRSFEAFF. DNA for the CDR3: TGTGCCAGTCCGGGGCGGTCCTTTGAAGCTTTCTTT.

CDR3 coding DNA: TGTGCCAGCAGTCCGTTGGAAGTAGCTAACTATGGCTACACCTTC. Translation: CASSPLEVANYGYTF. V is TRBV27 and J is TRBJ1-2; the D is unclear. V dropped 5 bases and J dropped 0 bases, with 13 bases sitting between them. This CDR3 spans 15 amino acids. The germline gives CDR1 MNHEY, CDR2 SMNVEV (reference sequence).

This rearrangement joins TRBV2 to TRBJ2-3; D call uncertain. Looked up from germline, CDR1 is SNHLY and CDR2 is FYNNEI. The CDR3 loop spans 14 amino acids. The V gene lost 4 bases and the J gene lost 2 bases, with 10 bases spanning the gap. The CDR3 DNA reads as TGTGCCAGCAGTGGTAGCTCCTACACAGATACGCAGTATTTT. As protein: CASSGSSYTDTQYF.

CDR3 region: CASSSQGNQPQHF. CDR3 in DNA: TGTGCCAGCAGCTCCCAAGGGAATCAGCCCCAGCATTTT. The rearrangement uses TRBV7-9 and TRBJ1-5, with D hard to call. V was clipped by 4 bases and J by 4 bases, with 8 bases between them. Germline V CDR1 and CDR2: SEHNR, FQNEAQ (reference sequence). This CDR3 has 13 amino acids.

The chain couples TRBV2 to TRBJ2-7; 8 bases fit TRBD1. V trimming: 8 bases; J trimming: 2 bases; junction bases outside the gene matches: 8. There are 14 residues in the CDR3. Germline V CDR1 and CDR2: SNHLY, FYNNEI. CDR3 sequence reads: CASGTLTGAYEQYF. CDR3 coding DNA: TGTGCCAGCGGCACCTTGACAGGGGCCTACGAGCAGTACTTC.

In DNA, the CDR3 is TGTGCCAGCAGCGAAACTAGCGGGATTACCTACGAGCAGTACTTC. Its protein product is CASSETSGITYEQYF. The rearrangement joins TRBV13 to TRBJ2-7, with 10 nucleotides matching TRBD2. Germline CDR1 and CDR2: PRHDT and FYEKMQ (reference sequence). The J segment lost 2 bases and the V segment lost 5 bases, leaving 6 bases of the junction unmatched. This CDR3 is built from 15 residues.